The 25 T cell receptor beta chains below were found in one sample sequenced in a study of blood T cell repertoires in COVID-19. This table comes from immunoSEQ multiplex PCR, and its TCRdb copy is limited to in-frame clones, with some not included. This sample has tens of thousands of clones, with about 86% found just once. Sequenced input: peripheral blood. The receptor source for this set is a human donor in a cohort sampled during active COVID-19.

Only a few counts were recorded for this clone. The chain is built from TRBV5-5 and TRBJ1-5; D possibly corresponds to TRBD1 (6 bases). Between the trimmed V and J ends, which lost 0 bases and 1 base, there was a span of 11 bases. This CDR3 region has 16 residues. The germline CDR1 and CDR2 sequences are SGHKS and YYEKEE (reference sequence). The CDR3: CASSLVGAQSNQPQHF. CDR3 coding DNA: TGTGCCAGCAGCTTGGTGGGGGCGCAGAGCAATCAGCCCCAGCATTTT.

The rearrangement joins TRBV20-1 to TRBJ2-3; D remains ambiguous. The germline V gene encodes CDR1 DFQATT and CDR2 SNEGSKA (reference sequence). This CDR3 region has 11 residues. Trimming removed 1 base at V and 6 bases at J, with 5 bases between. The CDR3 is CSARGHDTQYF. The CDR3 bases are TGCAGTGCTAGAGGTCATGATACGCAGTATTTT.

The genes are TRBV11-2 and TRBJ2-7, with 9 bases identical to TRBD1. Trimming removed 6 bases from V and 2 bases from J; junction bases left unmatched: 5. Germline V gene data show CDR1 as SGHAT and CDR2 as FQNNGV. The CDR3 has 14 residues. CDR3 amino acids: CASRPTGGAYEQYF. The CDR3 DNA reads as TGTGCCAGCAGGCCAACAGGGGGCGCCTACGAGCAGTACTTC.

DNA for the CDR3: TGTGCCAGCAGTTACTCTCCGACAGGGGGCGGGGAGACCCAGTACTTC. Translation gives CASSYSPTGGGETQYF. The chain couples TRBV6-5 to TRBJ2-5; 10 bases line up with TRBD1. CDR3 length equals 16 residues. Germline V lookup: CDR1 MNHEY, CDR2 SVGAGI. The V gene end was trimmed by 0 bases and the J gene end by 5 bases; junction bases not matched to a gene: 6.

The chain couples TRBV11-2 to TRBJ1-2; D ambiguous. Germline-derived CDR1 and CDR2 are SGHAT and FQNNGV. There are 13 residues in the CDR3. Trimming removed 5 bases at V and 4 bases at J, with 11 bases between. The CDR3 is CASSPDISYGYTF. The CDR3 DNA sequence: TGTGCCAGCAGCCCAGACATCTCCTATGGCTACACCTTC.

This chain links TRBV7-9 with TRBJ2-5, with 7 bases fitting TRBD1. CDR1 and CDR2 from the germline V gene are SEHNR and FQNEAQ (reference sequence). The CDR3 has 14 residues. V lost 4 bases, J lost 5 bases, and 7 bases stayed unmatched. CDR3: CASSSSGGEETQYF. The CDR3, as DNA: TGTGCCAGCAGCTCGTCAGGGGGTGAGGAGACCCAGTACTTC.

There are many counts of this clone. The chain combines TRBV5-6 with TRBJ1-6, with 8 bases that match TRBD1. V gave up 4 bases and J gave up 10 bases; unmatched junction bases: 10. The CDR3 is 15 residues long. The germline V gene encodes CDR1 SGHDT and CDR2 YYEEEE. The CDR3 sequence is CASSALDRAQSPLHF. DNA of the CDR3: TGTGCCAGCAGCGCGTTGGACAGGGCTCAATCACCCCTCCACTTT.

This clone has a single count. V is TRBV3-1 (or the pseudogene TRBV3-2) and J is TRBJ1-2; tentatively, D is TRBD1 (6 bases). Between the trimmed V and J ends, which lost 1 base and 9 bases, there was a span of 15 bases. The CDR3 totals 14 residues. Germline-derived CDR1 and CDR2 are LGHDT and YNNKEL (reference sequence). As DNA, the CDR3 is TGTGCCAGCAGCCAAGCTGGGGCAGGGGCGAGCTACACCTTC. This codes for CASSQAGAGASYTF.

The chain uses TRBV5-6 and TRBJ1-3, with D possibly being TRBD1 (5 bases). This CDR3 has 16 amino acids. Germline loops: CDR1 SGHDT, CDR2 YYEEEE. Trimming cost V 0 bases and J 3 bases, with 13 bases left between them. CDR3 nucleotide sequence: TGTGCCAGCAGCTTGGACCAGGGACTTTTTGGAAACACCATATATTTT. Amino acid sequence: CASSLDQGLFGNTIYF.

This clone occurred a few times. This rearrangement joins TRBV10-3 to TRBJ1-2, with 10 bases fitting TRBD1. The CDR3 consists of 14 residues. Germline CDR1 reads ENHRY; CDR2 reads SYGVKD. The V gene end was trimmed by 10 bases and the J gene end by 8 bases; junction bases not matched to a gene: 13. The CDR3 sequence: CATRGSDRGKGYTF. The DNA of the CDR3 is TGTGCCACCCGAGGCTCGGACAGGGGGAAAGGCTACACCTTC.

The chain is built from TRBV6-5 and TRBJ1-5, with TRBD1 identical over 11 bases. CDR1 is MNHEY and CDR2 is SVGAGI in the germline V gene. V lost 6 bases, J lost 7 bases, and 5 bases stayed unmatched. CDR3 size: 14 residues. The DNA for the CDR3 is TGTGCCAGCAGGGGGACAGGGGGTGGCCAGCCCCAGCATTTT. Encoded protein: CASRGTGGGQPQHF.

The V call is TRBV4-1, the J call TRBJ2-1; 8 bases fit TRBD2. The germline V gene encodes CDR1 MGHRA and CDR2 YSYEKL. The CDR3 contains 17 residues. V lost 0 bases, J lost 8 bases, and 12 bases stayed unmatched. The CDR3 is CASSQDLERENKDEQFF. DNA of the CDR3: TGCGCCAGCAGCCAAGATCTTGAGCGGGAGAACAAAGATGAGCAGTTCTTC.

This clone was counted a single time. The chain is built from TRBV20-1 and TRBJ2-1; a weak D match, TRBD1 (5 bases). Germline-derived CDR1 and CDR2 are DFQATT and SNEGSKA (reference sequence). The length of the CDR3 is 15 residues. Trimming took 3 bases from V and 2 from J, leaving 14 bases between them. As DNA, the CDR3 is TGCAGTGCTAGTTCGTCAGGGTATCCCTACAATGAGCAGTTCTTC. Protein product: CSASSSGYPYNEQFF.

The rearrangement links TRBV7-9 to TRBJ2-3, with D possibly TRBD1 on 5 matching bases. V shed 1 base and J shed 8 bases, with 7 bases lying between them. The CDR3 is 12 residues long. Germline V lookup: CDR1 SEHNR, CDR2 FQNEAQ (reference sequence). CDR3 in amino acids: CASSLVGATQYF. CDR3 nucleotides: TGTGCCAGCAGCTTAGTTGGGGCTACGCAGTATTTT. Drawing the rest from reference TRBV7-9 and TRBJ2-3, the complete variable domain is DTGVSQNPRHKITKRGQNVTFRCDPISEHNRLYWYRQTLGQGPEFLTYFQNEAQLEKSRLLSDRFSAERPKGSFSTLEIQRTEQGDSAMYLCASSLVGATQYFGPGTRLTVL.

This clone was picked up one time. CDR3 in amino acids: CATSRVDRMNTEAFF. The DNA for the CDR3 is TGTGCCACCAGCAGAGTGGACAGAATGAACACTGAAGCTTTCTTT. This chain links TRBV15 with TRBJ1-1; D may be TRBD1 (6 bases). The CDR3 runs 15 residues. Germline V CDR1 and CDR2: LNHNV, YYDKDF (reference sequence). Trimming left V 1 base short and J 0 bases short, with 9 bases between.

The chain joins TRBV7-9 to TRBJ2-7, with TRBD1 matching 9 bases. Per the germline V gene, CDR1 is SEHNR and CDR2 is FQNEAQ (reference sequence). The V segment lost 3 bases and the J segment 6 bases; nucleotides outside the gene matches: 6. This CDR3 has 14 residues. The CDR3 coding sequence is TGTGCCAGCAGCTTGGGGGACAGGGATGGCGAGCAGTACTTC. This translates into CASSLGDRDGEQYF.

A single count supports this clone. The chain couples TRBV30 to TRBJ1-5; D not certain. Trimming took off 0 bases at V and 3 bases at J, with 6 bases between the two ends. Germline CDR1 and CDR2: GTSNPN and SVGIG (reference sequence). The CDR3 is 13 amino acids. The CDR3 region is CAWSVRLNQPQHF. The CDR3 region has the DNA TGTGCCTGGAGTGTACGACTCAATCAGCCCCAGCATTTT. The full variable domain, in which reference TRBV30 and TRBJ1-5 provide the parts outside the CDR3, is SQTIHQWPATLVQPVGSPLSLECTVEGTSNPNLYWYRQAAGRGLQLLFYSVGIGQISSEVPQNLSASRPQDRQFILSSKKLLLSDSGFYLCAWSVRLNQPQHFGDGTRLSIL.

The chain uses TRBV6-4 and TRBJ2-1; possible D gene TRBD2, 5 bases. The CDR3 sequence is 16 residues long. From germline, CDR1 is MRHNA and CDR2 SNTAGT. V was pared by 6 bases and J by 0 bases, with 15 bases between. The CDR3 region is CASSVGVGGSYNEQFF. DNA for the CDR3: TGTGCCAGCAGCGTTGGTGTCGGAGGCTCCTACAATGAGCAGTTCTTC.

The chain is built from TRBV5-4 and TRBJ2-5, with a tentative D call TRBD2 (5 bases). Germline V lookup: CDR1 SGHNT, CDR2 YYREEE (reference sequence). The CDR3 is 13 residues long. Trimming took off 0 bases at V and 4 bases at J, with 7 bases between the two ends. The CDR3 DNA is TGTGCCAGCAGCTTGGGAGAGGGAGAGACCCAGTACTTC. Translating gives CASSLGEGETQYF.

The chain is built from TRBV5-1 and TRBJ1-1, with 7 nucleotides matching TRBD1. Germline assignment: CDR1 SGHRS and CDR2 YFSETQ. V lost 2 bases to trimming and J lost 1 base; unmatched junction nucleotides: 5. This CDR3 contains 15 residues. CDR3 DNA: TGCGCCAGCAGCTTCCGGACAGGTCGGAACACTGAAGCTTTCTTT. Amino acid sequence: CASSFRTGRNTEAFF.

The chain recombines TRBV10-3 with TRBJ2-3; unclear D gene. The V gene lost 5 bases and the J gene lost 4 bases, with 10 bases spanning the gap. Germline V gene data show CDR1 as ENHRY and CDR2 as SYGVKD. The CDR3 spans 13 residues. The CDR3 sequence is CAISSVSADTQYF. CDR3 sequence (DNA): TGTGCCATCAGTAGCGTTTCCGCAGATACGCAGTATTTT.

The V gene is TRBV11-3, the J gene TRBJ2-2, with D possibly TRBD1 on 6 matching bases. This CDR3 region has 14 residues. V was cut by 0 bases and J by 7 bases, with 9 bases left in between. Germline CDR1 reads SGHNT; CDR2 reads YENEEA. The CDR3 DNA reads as TGTGCCAGCAGCTTAGACAGGGGAAGCGGGGAGCTGTTTTTT. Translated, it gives CASSLDRGSGELFF.

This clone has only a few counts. The CDR3 protein is CASSLGGQGPLSYEQYF. The CDR3 DNA reads TGCGCCAGCAGCCTCGGGGGACAGGGGCCTCTCTCCTACGAGCAGTACTTC. This chain links TRBV5-1 with TRBJ2-7, with 10 bases lining up with TRBD1. Germline CDR1 is SGHRS and CDR2 is YFSETQ. The trim removed 4 bases at V and 0 bases at J, leaving 10 bases unmatched. The CDR3 runs 17 residues.

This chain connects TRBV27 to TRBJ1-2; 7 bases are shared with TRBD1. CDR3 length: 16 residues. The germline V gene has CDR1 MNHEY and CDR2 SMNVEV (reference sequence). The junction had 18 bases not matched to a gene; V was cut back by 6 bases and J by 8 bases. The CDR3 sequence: CASRRASNDRVGGYTF. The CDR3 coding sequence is TGTGCCAGCAGGCGGGCCTCAAATGACAGGGTGGGCGGCTACACCTTC.

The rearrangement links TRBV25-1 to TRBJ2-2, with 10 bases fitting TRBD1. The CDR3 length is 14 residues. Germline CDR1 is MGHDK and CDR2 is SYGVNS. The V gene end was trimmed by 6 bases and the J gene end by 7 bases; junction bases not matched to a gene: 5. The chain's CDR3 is CASSRQGANGELFF. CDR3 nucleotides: TGTGCCAGCAGCCGACAGGGGGCGAACGGGGAGCTGTTTTTT.